This is a list of T cell receptor beta chains from one sample in a study of blood T cell repertoires in COVID-19. Here immunoSEQ multiplex PCR was the method, and the copy in TCRdb shows in-frame clones only, minus some. The repertoire includes about 180,000 clones, around 85% of them detected once, and around 8.6% sits in the top ten. Sequenced input: peripheral blood. These TCRs come from a man between 45 and 60 years old with active or convalescent COVID-19. Both conserved end residues are trimmed from each CDR3. Clone size is stated in some rows and not others, as once, few, many or a class when expanded.

clone size | V gene | CDR3 protein
once | TRBV7-2 | ASSLATGQNYGYT
- | TRBV10-3 | AISEVGLPHYEQY
few | TRBV7-2 | ASRRTSGTGEQY
- | TRBV7-3 | ASSLLGLAGLETQY
- | TRBV18 | ASPKEEGRTEAF
- | TRBV27 | ASSNSGPYEQY
- | TRBV3-1/TRBV3-2 | ASSHPGTAGMNEQF
- | TRBV3-1/TRBV3-2 | ASSQGPHRRPGRAYRNNEQF
- | TRBV18 | ASSPLGQGGSYT
- | TRBV28 | ASSLFMRETQY
- | TRBV30 | ACLSRAGNTIY
- | TRBV5-4 | ASSLRLVLHNEQF
once | TRBV18 | ASSPTGGMVAGVNEQF
- | TRBV6-5 | ASSYRGRNQPQH
- | TRBV19 | ASSIDLRSSSTDTQY
- | TRBV5-4 | ASSLGLAGGSTDTQY
once | TRBV5-1 | ASSPQGYEQY
- | TRBV2 | ASSPGQLSGNTIY
few | TRBV11-2 | ASSFGEGLGNQPQH
few | TRBV10-3 | AISEPGTGGFTDTYTDTQY
- | TRBV2 | ASSWAGLDQPQH
once | TRBV7-9 | ASSLSGSPQETQY
- | TRBV5-4 | ASSSPGGENIQY
once | TRBV12-3/TRBV12-4 | ASASRGGEAF
- | TRBV5-6 | ASSFEGRRISGNTIY
- | TRBV6-5 | ASSYSSGSYYGYT
- | TRBV6-6 | ASSSRGQGNQPQH
few | TRBV4-2 | ASSQNSGTGDLYGYT
- | TRBV27 | ASSFIRQGRQPQH
- | TRBV12-3/TRBV12-4 | ASSLNWGEHSH
- | TRBV6-5 | ASRSTGFWNTEAF
- | TRBV6-6 | ASRQPGTGGYEQY
few | TRBV19 | ASSDQWGERQPQH
- | TRBV5-5 | ASSLIGRDTEAF
- | TRBV5-4 | ASRRDLTGGYTEAF
- | TRBV6-2/TRBV6-3 | ASSYGQGITEAF
- | TRBV7-2 | ASRPGGTNEKLF
once | TRBV7-2 | ASILRGPDTEAF
- | TRBV7-6 | ASSTTSGVNNEQF
- | TRBV6-5 | ASSRRYSSNQPQH
- | TRBV7-3 | ASSLLASGPYEQY
- | TRBV7-9 | ASSLAQGSGGYT
- | TRBV27 | ASSREGWGQPQH
- | TRBV21-1 | ASSTGGSVIPYNEQF
- | TRBV29-1 | SVGGTGSGNTIY
- | TRBV4-3 | ASMRSQGLRDEQF
once | TRBV11-3 | ASSLAGTISNEQF
- | TRBV4-2 | ASSQDRAGLGAF
- | TRBV7-3 | ASSRGQGDEQY
- | TRBV5-4 | ASSLSFQAGGTGELF
- | TRBV28 | ASSLQVEKLF
- | TRBV19 | ASSEGALSAF
few | TRBV18 | ASSPGTGGTYNEQF
- | TRBV6-5 | ASSKSGLTTDTQY
- | TRBV18 | ASSPWDRQTSYEQY
- | TRBV29-1 | SVEGGAGLAGGPTNNEQF
- | TRBV2 | ASSETGGIYGYT
- | TRBV7-6 | ASSRGTGAEKLF
- | TRBV3-1/TRBV3-2 | ASSQGSGQGLS
once | TRBV3-1/TRBV3-2 | ASSLTGSHEQY